These 24 T cell receptor beta chains were sequenced from one sample in a study of tumor-infiltrating lymphocytes in localized non-small cell lung cancer. Profiling relied on immunoSEQ multiplex PCR, and the TCRdb table lists in-frame clones only, not all of them. The sample records 13,000 to 15,000 clones, approximately 80% being singletons. Sequenced sample: lung tumor tissue. The receptors stem from a human donor with non-small cell lung cancer.

The genes are TRBV21-1 and TRBJ2-7; TRBD1 is taken as the D call from the table, unchecked against the DNA. TRBV21-1 is a recognized pseudogene. The CDR3 is made up of 15 amino acids. CDR3 DNA: TGTGCCAGCAGCAGCCGCCGGGACAGAGTCTACGAGCAGTACTTC. It specifies CASSSRRDRVYEQYF.

This chain uses TRBV5-5 with TRBJ2-2; D gene ambiguous. Germline CDR1 is SGHKS and CDR2 is YYEKEE (reference sequence). Trimming took 3 bases from V and 8 from J, leaving 17 bases between them. The CDR3 spans 15 residues. Here the CDR3 reads CASSSSLTQTGELFF. CDR3 DNA sequence: TGTGCCAGCAGCTCGAGTTTGACTCAAACGGGGGAGCTGTTTTTT.

The chain combines TRBV15 with TRBJ2-1; D is possibly TRBD2 (6 bases). V was trimmed by 6 bases and J by 10 bases, leaving 16 bases between them. CDR3 size: 13 residues. Per the germline V gene, CDR1 is LNHNV and CDR2 is YYDKDF (reference sequence). CDR3 nucleotide sequence: TGTGCCACCAGGTACCGGGACTCGCGAGAGCAGTTCTTC. The encoded protein is CATRYRDSREQFF.

The table lists this clone with a count of one. As the CDR3 is not closed by the conserved phenylalanine or tryptophan, this likely results from a read error. Because the CDR3's place on the DNA is in doubt, the DNA is left out and the CDR3 is given as listed by TCRdb. The rearrangement joins TRBV23-1 to TRBJ2-4; the table's D gene call, TRBD2, was not cross checked with the DNA. TRBV23-1 is flagged as an ORF with uncertain function. With termini counted, the CDR3 has 8 amino acids. CDR3: CASSQSRV.

This chain links TRBV6-1 with TRBJ2-1; D unresolved. Germline lookup yields CDR1 MNHNS and CDR2 SASEGT. The V gene lost 11 bases and the J gene lost 0 bases, with 14 bases spanning the gap. The CDR3 has 14 amino acids. CDR3 residues: CAAIDLRSYNEQFF. The DNA of the CDR3 is TGTGCCGCGATCGACCTCCGCTCCTACAATGAGCAGTTCTTC.

This clone came up a few times. V gene TRBV30 combines with J gene TRBJ1-2, with D unclear. V was clipped by 6 bases and J by 4 bases, with 9 bases between them. CDR3 length: 11 residues. Germline loops: CDR1 GTSNPN, CDR2 SVGIG (reference sequence). The CDR3, as DNA: TGTGCCTGTCAGGTCAGCTATGGCTACACCTTC. This translates into CACQVSYGYTF. The variable domain in full, with the rest retrieved from reference TRBV30 and TRBJ1-2, is SQTIHQWPATLVQPVGSPLSLECTVEGTSNPNLYWYRQAAGRGLQLLFYSVGIGQISSEVPQNLSASRPQDRQFILSSKKLLLSDSGFYLCACQVSYGYTFGSGTRLTVV.

This chain joins TRBV6-1 and TRBJ2-4; the match to TRBD1 covers 7 bases. Looked up from germline, CDR1 is MNHNS and CDR2 is SASEGT. The CDR3 runs 13 residues. V trimming: 4 bases; J trimming: 7 bases; junction bases outside the gene matches: 4. The CDR3 reads CASSGAGGNIQYF. DNA for the CDR3: TGTGCCAGCAGTGGAGCAGGGGGTAACATTCAGTACTTC.

This chain connects TRBV7-2 to TRBJ2-3; D is uncertain. CDR1 is SGHTA and CDR2 is FQGNSA in the germline V gene. The CDR3 sequence is 13 residues long. V gave up 1 base and J gave up 1 base, with 3 bases separating them. CDR3 DNA sequence: TGTGCCAGCAGCTTAGAAGGCACAGATACGCAGTATTTT. Its protein is CASSLEGTDTQYF.

This chain connects TRBV6-1 to TRBJ2-1; D is undetermined. The V end lost 7 bases, the J end lost 0 bases, and 7 bases lay between the germline ends. The V gene's germline CDR1 is MNHNS and CDR2 SASEGT. This CDR3 region has 13 residues. This chain's CDR3 is CASNEDSYNEQFF. The CDR3 bases are TGTGCCAGCAACGAGGACTCCTACAATGAGCAGTTCTTC.

The chain recombines TRBV5-6 with TRBJ1-2; TRBD1 is a possible D gene (6 bases). With 7 bases removed from V and 1 base from J, the gap between germline ends came to 20 bases. From germline, CDR1 is SGHDT and CDR2 YYEEEE. This CDR3 is 16 amino acids long. The CDR3 DNA follows: TGTGCCAGCGGGTTAAGCGGCAGGGGCAGTAACTATGGCTACACCTTC. Its protein is CASGLSGRGSNYGYTF.

The J gene is TRBJ1-5, the V gene TRBV7-2, with D unresolved. The V and J ends lost 1 base and 5 bases respectively, with 6 bases between them. From germline, CDR1 is SGHTA and CDR2 FQGNSA. The CDR3 extends over 13 amino acids. CDR3: CASSLGQYQPQHF. CDR3 bases: TGTGCCAGCAGCTTAGGGCAGTATCAGCCCCAGCATTTT.

In this sample, this clone turned up a few times. This sequence joins TRBV14 and TRBJ2-4; D gene unclear. CDR1 and CDR2 from the germline V gene are SGHDN and FVKESK. The CDR3 length is 14 residues. The V end lost 3 bases, the J end lost 2 bases, and 8 bases lay between the germline ends. The CDR3 nucleotides are TGTGCCAGCAGCCAGGTGCGGACCAAAAACATTCAGTACTTC. Encoded protein: CASSQVRTKNIQYF.

The chain couples TRBV7-2 to TRBJ2-2, with 7 positions matching TRBD2. Per the germline V gene, CDR1 is SGHTA and CDR2 is FQGNSA. Germline trimming cut 4 bases from V and 6 bases from J; bases unmatched to any gene: 14. This CDR3 spans 17 amino acids. Here the CDR3 DNA reads TGTGCCAGCAGCTCGGGGGGTACTGCGGGAGCGGCCGGGGAGCTGTTTTTT. This encodes CASSSGGTAGAAGELFF.

The chain has TRBV19 and TRBJ1-1; 8 bases map to TRBD1. The CDR3 is 12 residues long. Looked up from germline, CDR1 is LNHDA and CDR2 is SQIVND (reference sequence). Trimming took 10 bases from V and 8 from J; bases not matched to a gene: 9. Written as DNA, the CDR3 is TGTGCCATCAAAGACAGGGGATCCGAAGCTTTCTTT. Protein: CAIKDRGSEAFF. Variable domain in full (rest from reference TRBV19 and TRBJ1-1): DGGITQSPKYLFRKEGQNVTLSCEQNLNHDAMYWYRQDPGQGLRLIYYSQIVNDFQKGDIAEGYSVSREKKESFPLTVTSAQKNPTAFYLCAIKDRGSEAFFGQGTRLTVV.

The chain employs TRBV2 and TRBJ2-5; 11 bases map to TRBD1. Germline V CDR1 and CDR2: SNHLY, FYNNEI. This CDR3 comprises 14 residues. The ends lost 5 bases at V and 3 bases at J; junction bases unmatched: 2. The CDR3 sequence is CASSRDRGKETQYF. DNA of the CDR3: TGTGCCAGCAGTCGGGACAGGGGGAAAGAGACCCAGTACTTC. The variable domain in full, with the rest retrieved from reference TRBV2 and TRBJ2-5, is EPEVTQTPSHQVTQMGQEVILRCVPISNHLYFYWYRQILGQKVEFLVSFYNNEISEKSEIFDDQFSVERPDGSNFTLKIRSTKLEDSAMYFCASSRDRGKETQYFGPGTRLLVL.

The genes are TRBV5-1 and TRBJ1-1; the match to TRBD1 covers 7 bases. Looked up from germline, CDR1 is SGHRS and CDR2 is YFSETQ. CDR3 length: 14 residues. V gave up 1 base and J gave up 2 bases; unmatched junction bases: 2. CDR3 sequence reads: CASSLTGANTEAFF. CDR3 DNA: TGCGCCAGCAGCTTGACAGGGGCCAACACTGAAGCTTTCTTT.

The chain recombines TRBV6-5 with TRBJ1-2; 11 bases line up with TRBD1. The CDR3 consists of 16 residues. With 0 bases clipped from V and 3 bases from J, the junction kept 3 bases outside the gene matches. Per germline, CDR1 MNHEY and CDR2 SVGAGI. The DNA of the CDR3 is TGTGCCAGCAGTTACTCCGGACAGGGGGCGTACTATGGCTACACCTTC. This encodes CASSYSGQGAYYGYTF.

This clone appeared a single time. The gene calls are TRBV9 and TRBJ1-3, with TRBD1 as a possible D gene (5 bases). This CDR3 has 18 amino acids. With 0 bases removed from V and 0 bases from J, the gap between germline ends came to 16 bases. Germline assignment: CDR1 SGDLS and CDR2 YYNGEE. The CDR3 region is CASSVGTGLGSSGNTIYF. The CDR3 DNA sequence: TGTGCCAGCAGCGTAGGGACGGGACTGGGCAGCTCTGGAAACACCATATATTTT.

This chain's CDR3 is CASSVVGATDTQYF. In DNA, the CDR3 is TGTGCCAGCAGCGTAGTAGGGGCTACAGATACGCAGTATTTT. J is TRBJ2-3 and V is TRBV9, with a possible D match to TRBD1 (5 bases). CDR1 is SGDLS and CDR2 is YYNGEE in the germline V gene. Trimming removed 0 bases at V and 3 bases at J, with 8 bases between. The CDR3 covers 14 residues. The full variable domain, its missing parts supplied by reference TRBV9 and TRBJ2-3, is DSGVTQTPKHLITATGQRVTLRCSPRSGDLSVYWYQQSLDQGLQFLIQYYNGEERAKGNILERFSAQQFPDLHSELNLSSLELGDSALYFCASSVVGATDTQYFGPGTRLTVL.

This chain connects TRBV28 to TRBJ2-7, with unresolved D. Trimming cost V 5 bases and J 1 base, with 12 bases left between them. CDR1 and CDR2 (germline): MDHEN, SYDVKM. The CDR3 spans 14 residues. CDR3 DNA sequence: TGTGCCAGCAGTGGCGGCCGGCCATCCTACGAGCAGTACTTC. As protein: CASSGGRPSYEQYF.

The chain carries TRBV7-2 and TRBJ1-3; D ambiguous. This CDR3 has 16 amino acids. V was cut by 1 base and J by 3 bases, with 13 bases left in between. Germline CDR1 SGHTA, CDR2 FQGNSA. CDR3 loop: CASSLGSGNRGNTIYF. CDR3 DNA sequence: TGTGCCAGCAGCTTAGGCTCTGGGAACCGTGGAAACACCATATATTTT.

The chain's CDR3 is CASSLFIHLGTGCHEQYF. CDR3 sequence (DNA): TGTGCCAGCAGTTTATTTATACACCTAGGGACAGGGTGCCACGAGCAGTACTTC. The chain combines TRBV27 with TRBJ2-7; TRBD1 matches at 9 bases. With V trimmed by 1 base and J by 5 bases, 15 bases remained unmatched. Germline V gene lookup returns CDR1 MNHEY and CDR2 SMNVEV (reference sequence). CDR3 length equals 18 residues.

The chain is built from TRBV11-2 and TRBJ2-1, with D possibly TRBD2 on 6 matching bases. Trimming pared 1 base from V and 10 bases from J, leaving 17 bases between. This CDR3 has 15 residues. Germline V CDR1 and CDR2: SGHAT, FQNNGV. The CDR3 here is CASSLAAGLGGEQFF. In DNA, the CDR3 is TGTGCCAGCAGCTTAGCAGCGGGTCTGGGTGGGGAGCAGTTCTTC.

The chain is built from TRBV29-1 and TRBJ2-2, with 7 bases fitting TRBD2. Germline CDR1 and CDR2: SQVTM and ANQGSEA. The CDR3 extends over 14 amino acids. V was pared by 7 bases and J by 0 bases, with 5 bases of the junction left unmatched. The CDR3 sequence is CSGASGANTGELFF. The CDR3 nucleotides read TGCAGCGGTGCTAGCGGCGCGAACACCGGGGAGCTGTTTTTT.